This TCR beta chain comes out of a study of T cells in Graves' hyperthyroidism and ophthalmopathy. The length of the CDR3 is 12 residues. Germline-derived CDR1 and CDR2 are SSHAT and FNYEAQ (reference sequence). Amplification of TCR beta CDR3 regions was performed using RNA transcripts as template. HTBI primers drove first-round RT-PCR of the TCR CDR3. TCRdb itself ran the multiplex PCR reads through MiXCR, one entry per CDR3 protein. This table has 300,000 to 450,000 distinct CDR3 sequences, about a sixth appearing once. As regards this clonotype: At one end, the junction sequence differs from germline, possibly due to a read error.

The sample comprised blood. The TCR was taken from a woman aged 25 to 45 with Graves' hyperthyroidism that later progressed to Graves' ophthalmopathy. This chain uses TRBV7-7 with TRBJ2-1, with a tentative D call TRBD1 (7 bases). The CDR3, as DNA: TGTGCTAGCAGGGGGGAAGGCCTTGAGCAGTTCTTC. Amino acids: CASRGEGLEQFF.